This paragraph covers one TCR beta chain sequence. The ends were cut back, 1 base at V and 5 bases at J, with 20 bases in the middle. The CDR3 is made up of 17 amino acids. CDR1 LGHNA and CDR2 YNFKEQ come from the germline V gene. These data belong to a study of response to subunit inactivated influenza vaccine. TCRdb independently ran MiXCR on the RT-PCR reads; one entry per CDR3 protein. The sample carries 600,000 to 850,000 distinct CDR3 sequences, 14% recorded once. This receptor was taken from a man aged 45-65 years who received an inactivated influenza vaccine. This chain joins TRBV4-2 and TRBJ2-5, with D perhaps matching TRBD1 (6 bases). Sequencing was performed on PBMCs from blood, taken approximately 15 days before vaccination. The DNA of the CDR3 is TGTGCCAGCAGCCAAGGCCACTGGGACCAGGGGTGGGAGACCCAGTACTTC. Translation gives CASSQGHWDQGWETQYF.